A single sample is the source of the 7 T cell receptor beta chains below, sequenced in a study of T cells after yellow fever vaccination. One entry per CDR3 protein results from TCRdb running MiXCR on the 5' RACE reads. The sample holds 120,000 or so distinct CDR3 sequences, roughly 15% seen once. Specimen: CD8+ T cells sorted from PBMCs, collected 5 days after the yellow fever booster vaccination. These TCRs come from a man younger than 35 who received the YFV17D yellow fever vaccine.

The CDR3 bases are TGTGCCAGCAGCCGAGATACAGGGAGATCTAACTATGGCTACACCTTC. Translating it yields CASSRDTGRSNYGYTF. This rearrangement joins TRBV3-1 to TRBJ1-2; D is perhaps TRBD1 (6 bases). The CDR3 consists of 16 residues. The germline V gene has CDR1 LGHDT and CDR2 YNNKEL (reference sequence). V was cut by 4 bases and J by 0 bases, with 15 bases left in between.

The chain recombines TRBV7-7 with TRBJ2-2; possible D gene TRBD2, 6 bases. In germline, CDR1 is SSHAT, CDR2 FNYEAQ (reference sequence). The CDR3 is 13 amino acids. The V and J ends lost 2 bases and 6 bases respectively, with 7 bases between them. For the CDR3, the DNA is TGTGCCAGCAGCTTAACGGGGGCCGGGGAGCTGTTTTTT. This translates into CASSLTGAGELFF.

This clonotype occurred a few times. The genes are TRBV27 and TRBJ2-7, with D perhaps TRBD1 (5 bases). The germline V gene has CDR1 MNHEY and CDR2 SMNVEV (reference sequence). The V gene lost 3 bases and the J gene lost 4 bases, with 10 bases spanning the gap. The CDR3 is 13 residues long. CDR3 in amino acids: CASSFGASYEQYV. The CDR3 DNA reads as TGTGCCAGCAGTTTTGGGGCATCTTACGAGCAGTACGTC.

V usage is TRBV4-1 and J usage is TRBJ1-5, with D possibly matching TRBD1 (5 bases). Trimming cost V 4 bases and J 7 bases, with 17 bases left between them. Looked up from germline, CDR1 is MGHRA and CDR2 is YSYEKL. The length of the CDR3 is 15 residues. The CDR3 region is CASSPNWGSGQPQHF. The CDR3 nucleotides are TGCGCCAGCAGCCCGAATTGGGGGTCAGGGCAGCCCCAGCATTTT.

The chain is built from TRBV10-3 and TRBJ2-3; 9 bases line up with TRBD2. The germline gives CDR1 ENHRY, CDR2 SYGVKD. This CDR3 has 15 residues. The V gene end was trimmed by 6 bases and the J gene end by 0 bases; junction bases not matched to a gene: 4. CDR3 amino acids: CAIRETSGSTDTQYF. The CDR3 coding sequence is TGTGCCATCAGGGAGACTAGCGGAAGCACAGATACGCAGTATTTT.

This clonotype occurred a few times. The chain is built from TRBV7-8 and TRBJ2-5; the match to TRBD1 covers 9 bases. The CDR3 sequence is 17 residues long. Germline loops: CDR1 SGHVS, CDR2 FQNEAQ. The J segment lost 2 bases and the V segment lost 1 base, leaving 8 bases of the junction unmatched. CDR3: CASSLGVGTGTQETQYF. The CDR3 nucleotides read TGTGCCAGCAGCTTAGGGGTCGGGACAGGGACTCAAGAGACCCAGTACTTC.

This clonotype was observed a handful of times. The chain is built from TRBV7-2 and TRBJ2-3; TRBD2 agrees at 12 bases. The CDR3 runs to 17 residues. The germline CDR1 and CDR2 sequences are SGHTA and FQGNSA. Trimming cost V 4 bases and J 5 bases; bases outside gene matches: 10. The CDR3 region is CASSSPPASGGEDTQYF. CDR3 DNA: TGTGCCAGCAGCTCCCCCCCCGCTAGCGGGGGGGAAGATACGCAGTATTTT.